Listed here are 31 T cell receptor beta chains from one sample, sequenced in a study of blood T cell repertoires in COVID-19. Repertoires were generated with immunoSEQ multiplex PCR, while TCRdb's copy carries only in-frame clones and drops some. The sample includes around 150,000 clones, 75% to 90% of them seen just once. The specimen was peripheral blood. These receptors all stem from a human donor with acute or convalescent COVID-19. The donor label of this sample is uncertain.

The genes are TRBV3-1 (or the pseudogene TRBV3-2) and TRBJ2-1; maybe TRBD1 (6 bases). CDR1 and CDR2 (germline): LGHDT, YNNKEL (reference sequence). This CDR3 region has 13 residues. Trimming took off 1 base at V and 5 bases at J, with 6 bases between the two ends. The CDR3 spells CASSQGGHNEQFF. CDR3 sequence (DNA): TGTGCCAGCAGCCAAGGGGGGCACAATGAGCAGTTCTTC.

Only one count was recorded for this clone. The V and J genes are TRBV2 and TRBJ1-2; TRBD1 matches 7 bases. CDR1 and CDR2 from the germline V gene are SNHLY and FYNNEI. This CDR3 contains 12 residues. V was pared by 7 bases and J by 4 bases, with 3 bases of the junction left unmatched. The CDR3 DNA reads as TGTGCCAGCACACCAGGGGGCTATGGCTACACCTTC. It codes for CASTPGGYGYTF.

CDR3 bases: TGTGCCACCAGTGATACGAGCGGGGGGGGAATCACCGGGGAGCTGTTTTTT. Its translation: CATSDTSGGGITGELFF. The V gene is TRBV24-1, the J gene TRBJ2-2; 10 nucleotides line up with TRBD2. The CDR3 is 17 residues long. J gave up 4 bases and V 3 bases, and 7 bases lay outside the gene matches. Looked up from germline, CDR1 is KGHDR and CDR2 is SFDVKD.

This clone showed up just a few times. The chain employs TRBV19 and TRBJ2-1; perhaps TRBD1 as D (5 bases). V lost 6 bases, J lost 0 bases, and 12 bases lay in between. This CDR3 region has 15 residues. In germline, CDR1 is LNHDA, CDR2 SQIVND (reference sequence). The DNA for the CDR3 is TGTGCCAGTAGCCAACAGGTTAGCTCCTACAATGAGCAGTTCTTC. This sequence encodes CASSQQVSSYNEQFF.

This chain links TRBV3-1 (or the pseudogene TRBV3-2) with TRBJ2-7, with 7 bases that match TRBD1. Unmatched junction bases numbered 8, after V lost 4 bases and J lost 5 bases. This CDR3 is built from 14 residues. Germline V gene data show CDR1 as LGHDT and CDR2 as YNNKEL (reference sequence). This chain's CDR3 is CASSPRQGRNEQYF. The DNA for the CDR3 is TGTGCCAGCAGCCCGAGACAGGGACGCAACGAGCAGTACTTC.

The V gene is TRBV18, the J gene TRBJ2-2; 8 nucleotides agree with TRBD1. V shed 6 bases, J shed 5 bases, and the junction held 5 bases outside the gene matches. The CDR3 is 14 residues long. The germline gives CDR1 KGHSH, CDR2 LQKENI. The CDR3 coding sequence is TGTGCCAGCTCCCAAAACAGGGGGACCGGGGAGCTGTTTTTT. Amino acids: CASSQNRGTGELFF.

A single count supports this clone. CDR3 in amino acids: CASSLMTGVGSYEQYF. CDR3 in DNA: TGTGCCAGCAGCTTAATGACAGGGGTCGGATCCTACGAGCAGTACTTC. This chain connects TRBV7-2 to TRBJ2-7, with 8 bases aligning to TRBD1. The V segment lost 2 bases and the J segment 1 base; nucleotides outside the gene matches: 7. The CDR3 has 16 residues. Germline values: CDR1 SGHTA, CDR2 FQGNSA.

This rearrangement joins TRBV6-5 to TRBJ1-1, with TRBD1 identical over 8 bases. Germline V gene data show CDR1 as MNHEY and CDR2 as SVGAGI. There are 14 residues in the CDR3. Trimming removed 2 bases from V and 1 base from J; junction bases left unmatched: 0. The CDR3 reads CASSYGTGNTEAFF. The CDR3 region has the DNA TGTGCCAGCAGTTACGGGACAGGGAACACTGAAGCTTTCTTT.

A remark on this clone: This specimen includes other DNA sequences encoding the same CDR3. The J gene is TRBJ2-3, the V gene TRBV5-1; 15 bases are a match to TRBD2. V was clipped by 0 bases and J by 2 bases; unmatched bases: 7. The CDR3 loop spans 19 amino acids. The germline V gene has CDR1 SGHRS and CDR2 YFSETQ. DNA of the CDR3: TGCGCCAGCAGCTTGGCCGGGACTAGCGGGGGGACCAACACAGATACGCAGTATTTT. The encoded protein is CASSLAGTSGGTNTDTQYF.

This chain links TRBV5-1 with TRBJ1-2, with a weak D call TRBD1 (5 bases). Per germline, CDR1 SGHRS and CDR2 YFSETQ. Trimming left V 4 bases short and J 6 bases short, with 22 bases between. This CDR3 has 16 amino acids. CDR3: CASSPDGGAQIHGYTF. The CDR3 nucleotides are TGCGCCAGCAGCCCTGATGGCGGGGCGCAGATCCATGGCTACACCTTC.

CDR3 in amino acids: CASSSRGTLSYEQYF. The CDR3 nucleotides are TGTGCCAGCAGTTCACGGGGAACCCTCTCCTACGAGCAGTACTTC. The chain is built from TRBV6-2 or TRBV6-3 and TRBJ2-7, with D tentatively TRBD2 (5 bases). Germline V gene lookup returns CDR1 MNHEY and CDR2 SVGEGT. The CDR3 covers 15 residues. V lost 4 bases and J 0 bases, leaving 13 bases between the germline ends.

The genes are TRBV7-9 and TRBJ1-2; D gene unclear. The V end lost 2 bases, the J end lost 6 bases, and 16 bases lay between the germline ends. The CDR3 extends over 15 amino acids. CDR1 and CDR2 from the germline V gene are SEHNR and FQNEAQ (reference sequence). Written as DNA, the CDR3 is TGTGCCAGCAGCTTAAGAGGTGTCAGAGGAGATGGCTACACCTTC. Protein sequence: CASSLRGVRGDGYTF.

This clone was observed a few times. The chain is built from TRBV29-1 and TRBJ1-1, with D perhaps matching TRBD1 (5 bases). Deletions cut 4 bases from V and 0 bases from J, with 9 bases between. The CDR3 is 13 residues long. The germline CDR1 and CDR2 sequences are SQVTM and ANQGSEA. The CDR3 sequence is CSVVGRMNTEAFF. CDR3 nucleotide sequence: TGCAGCGTTGTGGGGCGGATGAACACTGAAGCTTTCTTT.

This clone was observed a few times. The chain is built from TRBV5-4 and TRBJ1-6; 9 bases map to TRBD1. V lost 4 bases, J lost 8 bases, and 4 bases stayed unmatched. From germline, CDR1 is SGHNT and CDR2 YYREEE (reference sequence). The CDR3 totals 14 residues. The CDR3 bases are TGTGCCAGCAGCAGGGGACAGGGAGATTCACCCCTCCACTTT. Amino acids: CASSRGQGDSPLHF.

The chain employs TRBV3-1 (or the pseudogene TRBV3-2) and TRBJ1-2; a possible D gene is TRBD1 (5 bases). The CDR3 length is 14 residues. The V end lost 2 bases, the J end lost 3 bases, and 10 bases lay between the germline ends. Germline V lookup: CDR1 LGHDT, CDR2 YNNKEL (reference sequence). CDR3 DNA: TGTGCCAGCAGCCAATCAGGGCAGTACTATGGCTACACCTTC. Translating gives CASSQSGQYYGYTF.

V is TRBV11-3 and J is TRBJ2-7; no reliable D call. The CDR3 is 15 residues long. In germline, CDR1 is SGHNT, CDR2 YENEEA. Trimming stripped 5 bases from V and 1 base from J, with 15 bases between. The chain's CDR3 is CASSPPPGLSYEQYF. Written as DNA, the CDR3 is TGTGCCAGCAGCCCTCCGCCGGGTTTATCCTACGAGCAGTACTTC.

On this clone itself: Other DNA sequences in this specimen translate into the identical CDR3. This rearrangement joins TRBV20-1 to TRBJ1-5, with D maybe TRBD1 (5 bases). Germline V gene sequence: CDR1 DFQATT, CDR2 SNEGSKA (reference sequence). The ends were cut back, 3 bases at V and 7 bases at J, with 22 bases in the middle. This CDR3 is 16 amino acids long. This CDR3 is CSASRGFGQGGQPQHF. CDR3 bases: TGCAGTGCTAGTCGGGGTTTCGGTCAGGGAGGGCAGCCCCAGCATTTT.

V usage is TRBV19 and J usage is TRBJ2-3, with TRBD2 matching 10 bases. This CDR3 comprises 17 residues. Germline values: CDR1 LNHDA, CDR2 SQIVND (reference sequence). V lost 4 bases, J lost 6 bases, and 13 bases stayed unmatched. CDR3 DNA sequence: TGTGCCAGTAGTAGCTATCCTAGCGGGGGCCCCAGGGATACGCAGTATTTT. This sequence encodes CASSSYPSGGPRDTQYF.

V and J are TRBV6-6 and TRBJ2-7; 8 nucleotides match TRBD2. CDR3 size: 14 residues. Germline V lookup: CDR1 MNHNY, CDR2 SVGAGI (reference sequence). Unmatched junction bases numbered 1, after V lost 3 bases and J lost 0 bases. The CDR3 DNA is TGTGCCAGCAGTTATACTAGCGGCTCCTACGAGCAGTACTTC. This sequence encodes CASSYTSGSYEQYF.

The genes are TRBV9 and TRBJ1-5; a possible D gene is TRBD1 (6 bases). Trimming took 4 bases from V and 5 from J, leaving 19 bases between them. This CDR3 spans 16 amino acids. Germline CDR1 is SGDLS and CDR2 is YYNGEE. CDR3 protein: CASSPRGNSAHQPQHF. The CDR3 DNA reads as TGTGCCAGCAGCCCTAGGGGGAACTCGGCCCATCAGCCCCAGCATTTT.

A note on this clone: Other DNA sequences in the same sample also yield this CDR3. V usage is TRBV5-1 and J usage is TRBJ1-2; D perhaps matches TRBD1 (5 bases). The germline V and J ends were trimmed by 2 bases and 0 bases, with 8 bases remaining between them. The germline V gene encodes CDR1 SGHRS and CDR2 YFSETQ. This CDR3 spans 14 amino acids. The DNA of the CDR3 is TGCGCCAGCAGCTTAACAGGATCTAACTATGGCTACACCTTC. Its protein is CASSLTGSNYGYTF.

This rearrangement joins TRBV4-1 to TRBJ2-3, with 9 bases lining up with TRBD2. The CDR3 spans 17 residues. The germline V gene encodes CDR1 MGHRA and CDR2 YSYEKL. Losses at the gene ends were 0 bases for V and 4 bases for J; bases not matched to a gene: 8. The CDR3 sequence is CASSQDIAGGRSDTQYF. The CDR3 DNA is TGCGCCAGCAGCCAAGATATCGCGGGGGGGCGCTCAGATACGCAGTATTTT.

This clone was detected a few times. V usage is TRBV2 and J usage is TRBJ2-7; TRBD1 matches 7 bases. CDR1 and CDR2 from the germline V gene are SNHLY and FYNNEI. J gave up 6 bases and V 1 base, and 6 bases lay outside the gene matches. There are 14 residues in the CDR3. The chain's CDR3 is CASSEGARQGEQYF. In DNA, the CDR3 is TGTGCCAGCAGTGAAGGAGCACGACAGGGCGAGCAGTACTTC.

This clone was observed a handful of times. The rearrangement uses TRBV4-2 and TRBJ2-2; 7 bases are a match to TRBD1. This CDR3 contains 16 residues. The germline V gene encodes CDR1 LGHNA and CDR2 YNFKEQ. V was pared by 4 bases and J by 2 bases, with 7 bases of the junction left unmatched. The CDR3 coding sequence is TGTGCCAGCAGCCCTAAGACAGGGAGTAACACCGGGGAGCTGTTTTTT. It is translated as CASSPKTGSNTGELFF.

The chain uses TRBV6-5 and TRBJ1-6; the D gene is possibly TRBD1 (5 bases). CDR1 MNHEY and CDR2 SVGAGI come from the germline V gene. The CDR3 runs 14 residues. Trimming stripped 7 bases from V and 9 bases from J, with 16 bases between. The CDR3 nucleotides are TGTGCCAGCAACCCGACAGTGAAGGGTTCACCCCTCCACTTT. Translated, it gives CASNPTVKGSPLHF.

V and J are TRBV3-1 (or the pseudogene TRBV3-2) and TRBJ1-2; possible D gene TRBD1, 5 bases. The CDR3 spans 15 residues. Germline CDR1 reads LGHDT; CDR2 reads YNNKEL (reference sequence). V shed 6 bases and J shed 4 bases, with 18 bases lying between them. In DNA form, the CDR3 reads TGTGCCAGCAGTCCCCCCGGCAGGGTAGTCTATGGCTACACCTTC. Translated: CASSPPGRVVYGYTF.

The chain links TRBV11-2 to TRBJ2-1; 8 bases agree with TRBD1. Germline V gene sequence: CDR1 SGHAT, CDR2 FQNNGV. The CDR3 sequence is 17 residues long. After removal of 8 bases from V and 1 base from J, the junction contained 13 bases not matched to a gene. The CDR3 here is CASVPGQDRWSYNEQFF. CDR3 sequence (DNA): TGTGCCAGCGTCCCGGGACAGGATCGATGGTCCTACAATGAGCAGTTCTTC.

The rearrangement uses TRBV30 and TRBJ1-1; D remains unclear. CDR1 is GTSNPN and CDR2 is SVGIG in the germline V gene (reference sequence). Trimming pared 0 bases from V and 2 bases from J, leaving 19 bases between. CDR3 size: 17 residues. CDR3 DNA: TGTGCCTGGAGTGTACAGATTTATGTCAGACTAAACACTGAAGCTTTCTTT. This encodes CAWSVQIYVRLNTEAFF.

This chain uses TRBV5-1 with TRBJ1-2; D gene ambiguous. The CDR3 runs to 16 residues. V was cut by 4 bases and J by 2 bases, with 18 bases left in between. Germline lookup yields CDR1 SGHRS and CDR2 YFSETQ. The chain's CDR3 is CASSPRLLEDNYGYTF. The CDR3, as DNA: TGCGCCAGCAGCCCACGACTCCTGGAGGACAACTATGGCTACACCTTC. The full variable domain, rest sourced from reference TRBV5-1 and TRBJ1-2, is KAGVTQTPRYLIKTRGQQVTLSCSPISGHRSVSWYQQTPGQGLQFLFEYFSETQRNKGNFPGRFSGRQFSNSRSEMNVSTLELGDSALYLCASSPRLLEDNYGYTFGSGTRLTVV.

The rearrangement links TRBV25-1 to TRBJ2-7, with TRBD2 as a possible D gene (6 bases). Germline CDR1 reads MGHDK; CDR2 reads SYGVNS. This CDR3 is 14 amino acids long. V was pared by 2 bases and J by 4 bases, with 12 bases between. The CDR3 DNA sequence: TGTGCCAGCAGTGAAGGGACGGGGGAATACGAGCAGTACTTC. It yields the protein CASSEGTGEYEQYF.

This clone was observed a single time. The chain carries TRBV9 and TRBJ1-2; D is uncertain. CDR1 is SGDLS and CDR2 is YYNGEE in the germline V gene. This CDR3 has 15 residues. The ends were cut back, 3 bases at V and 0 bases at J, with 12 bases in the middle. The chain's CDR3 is CASSAEVGSNYGYTF. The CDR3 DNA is TGTGCCAGCAGCGCGGAGGTGGGGTCTAACTATGGCTACACCTTC.